This note documents a single TCR beta chain sequence. Its antigen is not identified. It was with 60 Vbeta and 13 Jbeta primers that the PCR ran. Sequencing was performed with immunoSEQ multiplex PCR; in TCRdb, only in-frame clones are kept and a portion is missing. This sample yields 150,000 to 200,000 clones, of which almost 80% are seen a single time; more than 0.75% belongs to the top ten. The V end was cut by 7 bases, the J end by 6 bases, with 17 bases between. The CDR3 covers 14 residues. Germline-derived CDR1 and CDR2 are WNHNN and SYGVQD (reference sequence). The data derive from a study of cytomegalovirus exposure and HLA in healthy donors. Study-level findings and limits: TCR beta chains numbering some 160 were designated cytomegalovirus-associated.

The study sampled nominally healthy donors, though unrecorded immune exposures were likely. The chain carries TRBV10-1 and TRBJ2-3, with D perhaps matching TRBD2 (5 bases). The sequencing input was PBMCs. The clonotype was recovered from a woman in her 50s in good health and CMV-seropositive. The CDR3 protein is CASNPGRGWDTQYF. Written as DNA, the CDR3 is TGCGCCAGCAACCCCGGCCGCGGGTGGGATACGCAGTATTTT.